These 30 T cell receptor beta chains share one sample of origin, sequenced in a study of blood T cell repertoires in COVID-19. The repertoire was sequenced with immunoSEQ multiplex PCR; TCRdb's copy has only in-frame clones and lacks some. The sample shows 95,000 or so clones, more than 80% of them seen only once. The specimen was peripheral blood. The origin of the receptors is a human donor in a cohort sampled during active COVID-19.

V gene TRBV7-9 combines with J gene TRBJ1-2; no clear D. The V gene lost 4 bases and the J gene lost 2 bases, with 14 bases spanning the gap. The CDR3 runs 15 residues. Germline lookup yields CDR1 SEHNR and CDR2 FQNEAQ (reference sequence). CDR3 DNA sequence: TGTGCCAGCAGCTCCCCCAACCGGGAGAACTATGGCTACACCTTC. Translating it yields CASSSPNRENYGYTF.

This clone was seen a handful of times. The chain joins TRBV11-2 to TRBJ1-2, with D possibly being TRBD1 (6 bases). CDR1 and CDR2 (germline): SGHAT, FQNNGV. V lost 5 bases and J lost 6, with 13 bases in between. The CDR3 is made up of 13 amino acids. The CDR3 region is CASSPQGTDGYTF. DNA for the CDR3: TGTGCCAGCAGCCCTCAGGGGACGGATGGCTACACCTTC. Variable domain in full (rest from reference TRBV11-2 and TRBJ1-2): EAGVAQSPRYKIIEKRQSVAFWCNPISGHATLYWYQQILGQGPKLLIQFQNNGVVDDSQLPKDRFSAERLKGVDSTLKIQPAKLEDSAVYLCASSPQGTDGYTFGSGTRLTVV.

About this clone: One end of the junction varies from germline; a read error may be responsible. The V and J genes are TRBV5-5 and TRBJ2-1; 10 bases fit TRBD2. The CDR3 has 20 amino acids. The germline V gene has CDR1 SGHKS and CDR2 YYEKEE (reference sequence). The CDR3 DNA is TGTGCCCGCAGCTTGGCCGGGGGTAGCGGGGGGCTCAACTCCTACAATGAGCAGTTCTTC. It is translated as CARSLAGGSGGLNSYNEQFF.

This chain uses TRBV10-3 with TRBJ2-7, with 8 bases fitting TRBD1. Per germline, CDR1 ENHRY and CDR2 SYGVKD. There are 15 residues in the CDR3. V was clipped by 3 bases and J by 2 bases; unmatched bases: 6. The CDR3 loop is CAISDTKTGAYEQYF. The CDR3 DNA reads TGTGCCATCAGTGACACAAAGACAGGGGCCTACGAGCAGTACTTC.

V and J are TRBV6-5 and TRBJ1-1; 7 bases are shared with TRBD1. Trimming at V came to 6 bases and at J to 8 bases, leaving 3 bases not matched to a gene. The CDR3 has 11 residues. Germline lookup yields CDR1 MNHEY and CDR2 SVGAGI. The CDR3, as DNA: TGTGCCAGCAGGCGGACAGGAGAAGCTTTCTTT. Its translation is CASRRTGEAFF.

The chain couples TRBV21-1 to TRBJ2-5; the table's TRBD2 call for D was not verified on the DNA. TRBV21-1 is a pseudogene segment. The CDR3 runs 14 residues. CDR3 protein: CASSKFELRETQYF. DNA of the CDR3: TGTGCCAGCAGCAAATTCGAGCTTCGAGAGACCCAGTACTTC.

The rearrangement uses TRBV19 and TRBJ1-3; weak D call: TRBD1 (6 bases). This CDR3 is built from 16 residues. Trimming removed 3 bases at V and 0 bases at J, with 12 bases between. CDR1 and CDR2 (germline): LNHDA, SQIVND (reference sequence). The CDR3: CASSIGTLRSGNTIYF. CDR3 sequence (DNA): TGTGCCAGTAGTATCGGGACACTTCGCTCTGGAAACACCATATATTTT.

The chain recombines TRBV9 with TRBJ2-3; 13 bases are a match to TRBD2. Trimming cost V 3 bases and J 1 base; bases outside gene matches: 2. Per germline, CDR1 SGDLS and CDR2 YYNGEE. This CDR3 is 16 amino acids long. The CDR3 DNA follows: TGTGCCAGCAGCGCCGGACTAGCGGGGGGCACAGATACGCAGTATTTT. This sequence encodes CASSAGLAGGTDTQYF.

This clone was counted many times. The CDR3 region is CSASGVYEQYF. CDR3 nucleotide sequence: TGCAGTGCTTCAGGGGTCTACGAGCAGTACTTC. The chain uses TRBV20-1 and TRBJ2-7; maybe TRBD1 (6 bases). V was cut by 5 bases and J by 3 bases, with 8 bases left in between. Germline V lookup: CDR1 DFQATT, CDR2 SNEGSKA (reference sequence). CDR3 size: 11 residues.

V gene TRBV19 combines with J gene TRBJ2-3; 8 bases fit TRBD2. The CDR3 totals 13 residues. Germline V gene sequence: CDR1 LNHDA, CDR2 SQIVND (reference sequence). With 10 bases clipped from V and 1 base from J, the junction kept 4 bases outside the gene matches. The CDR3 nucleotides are TGTGCCACCTCGGGGGGGCGCACAGATACGCAGTATTTT. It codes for CATSGGRTDTQYF. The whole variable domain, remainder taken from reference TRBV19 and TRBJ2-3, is DGGITQSPKYLFRKEGQNVTLSCEQNLNHDAMYWYRQDPGQGLRLIYYSQIVNDFQKGDIAEGYSVSREKKESFPLTVTSAQKNPTAFYLCATSGGRTDTQYFGPGTRLTVL.

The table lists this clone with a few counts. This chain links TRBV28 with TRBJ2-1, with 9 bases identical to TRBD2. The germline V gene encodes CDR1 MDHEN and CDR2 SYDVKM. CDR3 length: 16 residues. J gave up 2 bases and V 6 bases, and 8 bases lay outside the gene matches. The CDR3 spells CASRPEGLATYNEQFF. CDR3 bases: TGTGCCAGCAGGCCCGAGGGACTAGCTACCTACAATGAGCAGTTCTTC.

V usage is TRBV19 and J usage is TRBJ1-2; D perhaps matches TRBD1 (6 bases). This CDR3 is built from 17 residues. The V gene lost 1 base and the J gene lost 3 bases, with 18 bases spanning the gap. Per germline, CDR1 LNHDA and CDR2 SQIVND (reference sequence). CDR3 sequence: CASSIGSLQGPYYGYTF. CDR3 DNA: TGTGCCAGTAGTATAGGGAGTTTGCAGGGGCCCTACTATGGCTACACCTTC.

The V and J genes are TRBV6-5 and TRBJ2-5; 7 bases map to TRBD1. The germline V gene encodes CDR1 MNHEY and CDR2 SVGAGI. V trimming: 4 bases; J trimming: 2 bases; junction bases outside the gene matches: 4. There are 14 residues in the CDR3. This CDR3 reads CASSSWTGQETQYF. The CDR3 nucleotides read TGTGCCAGCAGTTCCTGGACAGGACAAGAGACCCAGTACTTC.

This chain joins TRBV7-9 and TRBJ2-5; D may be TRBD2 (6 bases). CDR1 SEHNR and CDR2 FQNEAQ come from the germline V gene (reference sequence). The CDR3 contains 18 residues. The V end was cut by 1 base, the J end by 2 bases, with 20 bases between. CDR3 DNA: TGTGCCAGCAGCTTAGTATTTGCGGGGATCGGTTCGCAAGAGACCCAGTACTTC. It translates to CASSLVFAGIGSQETQYF.

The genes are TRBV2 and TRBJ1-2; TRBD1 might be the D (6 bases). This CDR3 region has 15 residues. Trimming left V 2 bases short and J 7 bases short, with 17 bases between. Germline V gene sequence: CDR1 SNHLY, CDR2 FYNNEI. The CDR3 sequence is CASSENSAGAGGYTF. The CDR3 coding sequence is TGTGCCAGCAGTGAAAATTCCGCAGGGGCGGGTGGCTACACCTTC.

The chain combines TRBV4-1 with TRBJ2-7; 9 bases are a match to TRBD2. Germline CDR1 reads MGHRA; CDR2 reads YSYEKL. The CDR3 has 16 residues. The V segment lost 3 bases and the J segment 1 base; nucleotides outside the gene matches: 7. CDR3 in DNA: TGCGCCAGCAGCCATGTGACTAGCGGTGCTTCCTACGAGCAGTACTTC. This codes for CASSHVTSGASYEQYF.

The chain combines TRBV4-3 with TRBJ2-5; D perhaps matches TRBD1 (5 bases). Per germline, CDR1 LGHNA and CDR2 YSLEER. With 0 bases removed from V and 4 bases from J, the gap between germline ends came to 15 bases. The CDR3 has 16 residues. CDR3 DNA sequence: TGCGCCAGCAGCCAAGAGGATCAAAGGGGCCTAGAGACCCAGTACTTC. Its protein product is CASSQEDQRGLETQYF.

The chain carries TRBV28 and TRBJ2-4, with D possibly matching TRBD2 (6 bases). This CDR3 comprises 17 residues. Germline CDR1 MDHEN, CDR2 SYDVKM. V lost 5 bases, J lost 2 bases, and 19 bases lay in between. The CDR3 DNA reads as TGTGCCAGCAGTCCGACGGCCGGCGGGGCAACCAAAAACATTCAGTACTTC. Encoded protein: CASSPTAGGATKNIQYF.

DNA of the CDR3: TGCGCCAGCAGCACGGAGACAGGGTTTGACTATGGCTACACCTTC. As protein: CASSTETGFDYGYTF. This rearrangement joins TRBV5-1 to TRBJ1-2, with TRBD1 matching 7 bases. The CDR3 length is 15 residues. The germline CDR1 and CDR2 sequences are SGHRS and YFSETQ. V lost 4 bases to trimming and J lost 3 bases; unmatched junction nucleotides: 9.

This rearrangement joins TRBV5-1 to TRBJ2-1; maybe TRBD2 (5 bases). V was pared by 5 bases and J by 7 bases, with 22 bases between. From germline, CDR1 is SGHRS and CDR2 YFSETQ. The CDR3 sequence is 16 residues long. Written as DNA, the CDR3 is TGCGCCAGCAGTATCCCATCTATTGCGGGTGTAAATGAGCAGTTCTTC. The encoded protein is CASSIPSIAGVNEQFF. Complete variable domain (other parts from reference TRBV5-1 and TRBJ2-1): KAGVTQTPRYLIKTRGQQVTLSCSPISGHRSVSWYQQTPGQGLQFLFEYFSETQRNKGNFPGRFSGRQFSNSRSEMNVSTLELGDSALYLCASSIPSIAGVNEQFFGPGTRLTVL.

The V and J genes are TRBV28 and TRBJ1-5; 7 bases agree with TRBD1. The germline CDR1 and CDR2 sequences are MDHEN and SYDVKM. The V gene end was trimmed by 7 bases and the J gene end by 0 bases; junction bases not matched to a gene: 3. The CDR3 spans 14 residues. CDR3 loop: CASINRGSNQPQHF. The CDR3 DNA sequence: TGTGCCAGCATTAACAGGGGTAGCAATCAGCCCCAGCATTTT.

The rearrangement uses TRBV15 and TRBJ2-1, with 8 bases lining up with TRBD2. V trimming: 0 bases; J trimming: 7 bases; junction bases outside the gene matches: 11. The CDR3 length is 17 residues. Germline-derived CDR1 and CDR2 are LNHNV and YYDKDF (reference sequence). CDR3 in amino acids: CATSRDPSGSGRNEQFF. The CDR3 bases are TGTGCCACCAGCAGAGACCCAAGCGGGAGTGGGAGAAATGAGCAGTTCTTC.

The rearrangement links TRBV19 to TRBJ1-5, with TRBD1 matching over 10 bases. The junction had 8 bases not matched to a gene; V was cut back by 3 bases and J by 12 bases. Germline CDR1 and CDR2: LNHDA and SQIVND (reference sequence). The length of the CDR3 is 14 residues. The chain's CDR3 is CASSISRTGGVQHF. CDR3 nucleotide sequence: TGTGCCAGTAGTATCAGCCGGACAGGGGGGGTCCAGCATTTT.

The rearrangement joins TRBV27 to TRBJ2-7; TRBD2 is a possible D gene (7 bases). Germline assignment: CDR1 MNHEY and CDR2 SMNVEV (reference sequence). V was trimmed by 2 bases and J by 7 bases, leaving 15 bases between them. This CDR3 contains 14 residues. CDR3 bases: TGTGCCAGCAGTTTAGCTCGGGGGGCGGGGGAGCAGTACTTC. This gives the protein CASSLARGAGEQYF.

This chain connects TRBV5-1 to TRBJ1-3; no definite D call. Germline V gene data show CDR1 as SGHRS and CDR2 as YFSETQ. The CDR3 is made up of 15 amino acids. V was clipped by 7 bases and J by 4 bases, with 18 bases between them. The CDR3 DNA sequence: TGCGCCAGCGGCCTCGGGGAACAAGCAGGAAACACCATATATTTT. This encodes CASGLGEQAGNTIYF.

CDR3 DNA: TGTGCCAGCAGCCGCCCAACGGTCACTGAAGCTTTCTTT. It specifies CASSRPTVTEAFF. This chain joins TRBV7-8 and TRBJ1-1; D remains unclear. V lost 5 bases and J 4 bases, leaving 11 bases between the germline ends. This CDR3 has 13 residues. Germline CDR1 SGHVS, CDR2 FQNEAQ.

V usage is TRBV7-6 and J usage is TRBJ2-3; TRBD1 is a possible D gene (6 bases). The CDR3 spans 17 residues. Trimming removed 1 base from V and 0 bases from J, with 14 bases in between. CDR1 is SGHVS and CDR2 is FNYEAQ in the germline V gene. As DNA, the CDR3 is TGTGCCAGCAGCTTAGGGATCCGGGACAAGAGCACAGATACGCAGTATTTT. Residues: CASSLGIRDKSTDTQYF.

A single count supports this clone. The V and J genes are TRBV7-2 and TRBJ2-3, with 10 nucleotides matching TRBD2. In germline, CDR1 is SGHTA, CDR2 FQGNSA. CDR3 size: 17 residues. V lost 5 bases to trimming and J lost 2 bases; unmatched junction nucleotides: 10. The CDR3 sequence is CASSPRYSGGPTDTQYF. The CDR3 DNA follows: TGTGCCAGCAGCCCTCGGTATAGCGGGGGGCCCACAGATACGCAGTATTTT.

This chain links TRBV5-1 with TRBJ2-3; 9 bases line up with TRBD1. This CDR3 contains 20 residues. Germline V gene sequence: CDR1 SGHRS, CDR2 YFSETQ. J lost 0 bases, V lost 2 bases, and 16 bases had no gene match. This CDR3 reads CASSFGGTGRIPTSTDTQYF. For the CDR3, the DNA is TGCGCCAGCAGCTTCGGTGGGACAGGGCGAATACCTACTAGCACAGATACGCAGTATTTT.

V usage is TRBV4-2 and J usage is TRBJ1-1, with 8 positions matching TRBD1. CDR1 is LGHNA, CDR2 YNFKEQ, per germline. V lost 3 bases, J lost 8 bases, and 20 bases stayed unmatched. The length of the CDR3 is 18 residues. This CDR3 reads CASSHPSQTIQGGLEAFF. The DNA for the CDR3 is TGTGCCAGCAGCCATCCCTCTCAGACCATACAGGGGGGCTTAGAAGCTTTCTTT.